Listed here are 14 T cell receptor beta chains from one sample, sequenced in a study of CXCR3-negative and CXCR3-positive naive CD8 T cells. With UMI labels, 5' RACE was used to prepare the TRB cDNA libraries. From its re-call of the 5' RACE reads, TCRdb lists each CDR3 protein once, without DNA. The data include 4,500 to 6,500 distinct CDR3 sequences; the top ten clones carry under 2%. Overall study results and limits: Relative to CXCR3-negative naive cells, CXCR3-positive naive cells had more hydrophobic TRB CDR3s.

Antigen specificity for these receptors is unknown. The specimen was naive CXCR3+ CD8+ T cells from blood. As for subset: CD45RO-CCR7+CD27+CD95- naive CD8+ T cells expressing CXCR3 (TNR3+). Receptor source: a human donor in good health. Some clones in this sample may be carry-over from other donors' samples.

This clonotype is deemed medium-sized by its frequency. The rearrangement uses TRBV2 and TRBJ1-1; TCRdb's D gene call, TRBD1, goes unchecked for lack of DNA. The V gene's germline CDR1 is SNHLY and CDR2 FYNNEI. This CDR3 is built from 15 residues. CDR3 in amino acids: CASMDRYTQNTEAFF.

This chain uses TRBV7-6 with TRBJ2-5; TCRdb's D call, TRBD1, is unchecked because there is no DNA. CDR1 and CDR2 (germline): SGHVS, FNYEAQ. The CDR3 consists of 13 residues. The CDR3 protein is CASSLDREETQYF. The full variable domain, with the rest looked up from reference TRBV7-6 and TRBJ2-5, is GAGVSQSPRYKVTKRGQDVALRCDPISGHVSLYWYRQALGQGPEFLTYFNYEAQQDKSGLPNDRFSAERPEGSISTLTIQRTEQRDSAMYRCASSLDREETQYFGPGTRLLVL.

The chain couples TRBV29-1 to TRBJ2-3; the TRBD2 assignment by TCRdb is unverifiable without DNA. The germline V gene has CDR1 SQVTM and CDR2 ANQGSEA. The CDR3 is 12 residues long. CDR3 residues: CSGSLGTDTQYF.

In terms of frequency, this clonotype is medium-sized. The chain has TRBV4-3 and TRBJ1-2; TCRdb selects TRBD1, and the lack of DNA leaves this call unchecked. Per the germline V gene, CDR1 is LGHNA and CDR2 is YSLEER. The CDR3 covers 17 residues. The CDR3 here is CASSPGTGGRVDYGYTF.

This rearrangement joins TRBV12-3 or TRBV12-4 to TRBJ1-1; there is no DNA to check the TCRdb D call of TRBD1. This CDR3 comprises 14 residues. CDR3 amino acids: CASSVQGSFTEAFF.

This clonotype is identified as medium-sized (0.01 to 0.1%) from frequency. The chain is built from TRBV5-1 and TRBJ2-1; TCRdb's assignment of TRBD1 cannot be checked, as there is no DNA. CDR3 length: 12 amino acids. Germline V gene data show CDR1 as SGHRS and CDR2 as YFSETQ. CDR3 sequence: CASSPGGYEQFF.

The chain carries TRBV20-1 and TRBJ1-4; the TCRdb D gene call, TRBD1, has no DNA to confirm it. The CDR3 spans 13 residues. Germline V gene data show CDR1 as DFQATT and CDR2 as SNEGSKA (reference sequence). Here the CDR3 reads CSARDRGNEKLFF.

The V and J genes are TRBV2 and TRBJ2-4; the TCRdb D gene call, TRBD1, has no DNA to confirm it. The CDR3 is 14 residues long. From germline, CDR1 is SNHLY and CDR2 FYNNEI. The CDR3 region is CASSEGTGENIQYF.

According to its frequency, this clonotype is large. The chain has TRBV20-1 and TRBJ2-3; TCRdb lists TRBD2, though no DNA is available to test this call. This CDR3 comprises 17 residues. Germline assignment: CDR1 DFQATT and CDR2 SNEGSKA (reference sequence). The CDR3 spells CSASDLAGLGVTDTQYF.

The chain has TRBV12-3 or TRBV12-4 and TRBJ2-3; TCRdb gives TRBD1 as the D gene, but with no DNA this cannot be confirmed. This CDR3 is 13 amino acids long. The CDR3 spells CASNHGMADTQYF.

In terms of frequency, this clonotype is medium-sized. The CDR3 is CASSLSTGTGVNEQFF. The chain is built from TRBV7-9 and TRBJ2-1; the TRBD1 assignment by TCRdb is unverifiable without DNA. CDR1 and CDR2 from the germline V gene are SEHNR and FQNEAQ (reference sequence). The CDR3 consists of 16 residues.

This clonotype shows up as medium-sized by frequency. V and J are TRBV10-2 and TRBJ2-2; TCRdb calls TRBD1, which cannot be checked without DNA. The CDR3 has 14 residues. CDR1 is WSHSY, CDR2 SAAADI, per germline. The chain's CDR3 is CASSGTGATGELFF.

This chain links TRBV25-1 with TRBJ2-5. Germline V lookup: CDR1 MGHDK, CDR2 SYGVNS. The CDR3 loop spans 16 amino acids. This CDR3 is CASSEVDLGNPETQYF.

By frequency, this clonotype registers medium-sized. The chain uses TRBV29-1 and TRBJ2-5; TCRdb selects TRBD1, and the lack of DNA leaves this call unchecked. CDR1 and CDR2 (germline): SQVTM, ANQGSEA. This CDR3 has 13 residues. The CDR3 loop reads CSVDQGNRETQYF.